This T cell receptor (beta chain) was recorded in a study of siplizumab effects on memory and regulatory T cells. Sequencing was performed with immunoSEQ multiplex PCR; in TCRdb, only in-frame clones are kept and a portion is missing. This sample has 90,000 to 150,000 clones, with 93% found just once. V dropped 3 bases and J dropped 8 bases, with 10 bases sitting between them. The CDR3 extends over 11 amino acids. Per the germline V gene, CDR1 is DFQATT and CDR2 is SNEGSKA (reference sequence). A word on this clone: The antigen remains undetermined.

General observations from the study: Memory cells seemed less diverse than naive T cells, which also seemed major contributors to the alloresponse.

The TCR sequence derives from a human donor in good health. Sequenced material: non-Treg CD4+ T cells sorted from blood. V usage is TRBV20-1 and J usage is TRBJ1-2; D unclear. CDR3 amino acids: CSASGGYGYTF. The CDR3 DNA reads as TGCAGTGCTAGTGGAGGGTACGGCTACACCTTC.